This TCR beta chain was recovered during a study of T cell responses to AZD1222 COVID-19 vaccine. The study's findings and limits: Spike-spanning, vaccine-associated CD4 TCRs were dominant at 160-218 and 743-854. Among spike-specific TCRs, nearly half reportedly target unmutated variant regions.

Assay: immunoSEQ multiplex PCR; the TCRdb copy retains only in-frame clones and omits some. Of about 120,000 clones in the sample, about 93% were seen once. In germline, CDR1 is LNHDA, CDR2 SQIVND (reference sequence). V lost 5 bases to trimming and J lost 3 bases, with 11 bases between them. CDR3 length: 14 amino acids. Concerning this clone itself: Antigen unknown.

The specimen was peripheral blood, collected 28 days after the second dose of the MenACWY control vaccine. The receptor comes from an adult who received the MenACWY meningococcal vaccine as a control. The V and J genes are TRBV19 and TRBJ2-1; no reliable D call. The CDR3 bases are TGTGCCAGTAGTCGGAGTTGGGGCTACAATGAGCAGTTCTTC. Translating gives CASSRSWGYNEQFF.